This section outlines one TCR beta chain sequence together with its context. These data come from a study of T cells in Graves' hyperthyroidism and ophthalmopathy. There were TCR beta CDR3 regions amplified from RNA transcripts. Primed by the HTBI set, a first-round RT-PCR was run on the TCR CDR3. TCRdb independently ran MiXCR on the multiplex PCR reads; one entry per CDR3 protein. The profile shows about 640,000 distinct CDR3 sequences, roughly 45% of them singletons. Germline CDR1 and CDR2: DFQATT and SNEGSKA (reference sequence). The junction had 14 bases not matched to a gene; V was cut back by 6 bases and J by 9 bases. The CDR3 consists of 14 residues.

Sequences were obtained from peripheral blood or thyroid tissue (not recorded which). This clonotype originated in an adult man with Graves' disease, either hyperthyroidism or ophthalmopathy (not recorded which). The genes are TRBV20-1 and TRBJ2-5; 9 nucleotides match TRBD1. The CDR3 loop is CSAGGDRANQPQYF. The CDR3, as DNA: TGCAGTGCGGGAGGGGACAGGGCAAATCAGCCCCAGTACTTC.